These T cell receptor beta chains were read from a single sample in a study of cytomegalovirus exposure and HLA in healthy donors. Libraries were prepared by immunoSEQ multiplex PCR; TCRdb keeps only in-frame clonotypes and omits some of them. The table records around 190,000 clones, around 82% of them present only once. The sample was PBMCs. The receptors were sampled from a man aged 40-49 years in good health and CMV-seropositive. Each CDR3 is given with its conserved first and last residue. D genes are given only for firm matches. A clone size is listed for some rows: how often the clone was seen (once, few, many), or a class if it is expanded.

cdr3_aa	cdr3_nt	j_call	d_call	clone_size	v_call
CASSLAGASYEQYF	TGTGCCAGCAGCTTAGCGGGAGCCTCCTACGAGCAGTACTTC	TRBJ2-7	NA	NA	TRBV11-2
CASSRGKTRNEQFF	TGCGCCAGCTCCCGGGGAAAGACTAGAAATGAGCAGTTCTTC	TRBJ2-1	NA	NA	TRBV10-1
CASSLGQGDDTQYF	TGCGCCAGCAGCTTGGGACAGGGGGATGATACGCAGTATTTT	TRBJ2-3	TRBD1	NA	TRBV5-1
CASSPKAVTPHEQYF	TGTGCCAGCTCACCGAAAGCGGTAACCCCCCACGAGCAGTACTTC	TRBJ2-7	NA	few	TRBV18
CASSPPAGFTDTQYF	TGTGCCAGCAGTCCCCCGGCAGGGTTCACAGATACGCAGTATTTT	TRBJ2-3	NA	NA	TRBV25-1
CSVGQGVPGELFF	TGCAGCGTTGGACAGGGGGTCCCCGGGGAGCTGTTTTTT	TRBJ2-2	TRBD1	NA	TRBV29-1
CASSQVGQGFYEQYF	TGTGCCAGCAGTCAAGTGGGACAGGGATTCTACGAGCAGTACTTC	TRBJ2-7	TRBD1	NA	TRBV6-5
CASSPPDRSPEAFF	TGTGCTAGCAGTCCCCCGGACAGGAGCCCTGAAGCTTTCTTT	TRBJ1-1	TRBD1	NA	TRBV28
CASSHTQAGTPLHF	TGTGCCAGCAGCCACACCCAGGCGGGAACACCCCTCCACTTT	TRBJ1-6	NA	NA	TRBV6-1
CASSSSDRVVYNEQFF	TGTGCCAGCAGCTCGTCCGACAGGGTAGTCTACAATGAGCAGTTCTTC	TRBJ2-1	TRBD1	NA	TRBV11-3